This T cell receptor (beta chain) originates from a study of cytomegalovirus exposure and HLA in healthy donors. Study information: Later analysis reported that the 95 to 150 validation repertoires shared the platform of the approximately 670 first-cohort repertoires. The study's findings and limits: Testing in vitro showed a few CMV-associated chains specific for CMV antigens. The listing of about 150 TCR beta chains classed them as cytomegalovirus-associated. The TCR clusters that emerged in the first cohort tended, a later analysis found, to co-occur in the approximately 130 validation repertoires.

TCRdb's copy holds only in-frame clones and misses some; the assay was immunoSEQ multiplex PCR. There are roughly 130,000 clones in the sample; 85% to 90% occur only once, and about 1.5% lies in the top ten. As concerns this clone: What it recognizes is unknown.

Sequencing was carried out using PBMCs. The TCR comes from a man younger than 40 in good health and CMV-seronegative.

The CDR3 loop is CASIGRTGGNEQYF. The CDR3 DNA is TGTGCCAGCATCGGACGGACAGGGGGAAACGAGCAGTACTTC. The V and J genes are TRBV2 and TRBJ2-7; 10 bases fit TRBD1. The junction had 8 bases not matched to a gene; V was cut back by 7 bases and J by 5 bases. This CDR3 is built from 14 residues. Germline V CDR1 and CDR2: SNHLY, FYNNEI. Complete variable domain (other parts from reference TRBV2 and TRBJ2-7): EPEVTQTPSHQVTQMGQEVILRCVPISNHLYFYWYRQILGQKVEFLVSFYNNEISEKSEIFDDQFSVERPDGSNFTLKIRSTKLEDSAMYFCASIGRTGGNEQYFGPGTRLTVT.